This TCR beta chain was sequenced during a study of blood T cell repertoires in COVID-19. Study overall: Spain, Italy and the United States supplied samples that represented acute and convalescent COVID-19. The cDNA or gDNA used as material had been derived from T cells, B-cell-depleted T cells, or PBMCs.

On this clone itself: Within the sample, other DNA sequences also encode this same CDR3.

Source study methods: The assay estimated nucleated cells by amplifying reference gene primers. Method: immunoSEQ multiplex PCR; TCRdb's copy keeps in-frame clones and lacks some. D and trimming come from the DNA, and the V and J calls and clone size come from that table. The data show around 380,000 clones, with 81% seen just once and about 1.2% held by the top ten. This TCR derives from a human donor with acute or convalescent COVID-19. The donor label of this sample is uncertain. Input material: peripheral blood.

CDR3 sequence: CASSLGQNYGYTF. DNA of the CDR3: TGTGCCAGCAGCTTGGGGCAGAACTATGGCTACACCTTC. The chain couples TRBV7-9 to TRBJ1-2, with D possibly being TRBD1 (5 bases). This CDR3 comprises 13 residues. Per the germline V gene, CDR1 is SEHNR and CDR2 is FQNEAQ (reference sequence). Trimming pared 3 bases from V and 2 bases from J, leaving 7 bases between.